Listed below are T cell receptor beta chains from one sample, sequenced in a study of blood T cell repertoires in COVID-19. This table comes from immunoSEQ multiplex PCR, and its TCRdb copy is limited to in-frame clones, with some not included. Found here are fewer than 400,000 clones, roughly 90% of them singletons; the top ten hold about 8.9%. Sequenced: PBMCs or T cells enriched from blood (not recorded which). Source of these receptors: a woman between 18 and 29 years old who had recovered from COVID-19. Each CDR3 is given with its conserved first and last residue. D genes are given only for firm matches. Clone size, where shown, is once, few, many, or a class for clones that have expanded.

cdr3_aa cdr3_nt j_call d_call v_call clone_size
CASGRRAGANTGELFF TGTGCCAGCGGGAGGAGGGCGGGCGCGAACACCGGGGAGCTGTTTTTT TRBJ2-2 NA TRBV2 NA
CASSQDVRLYGYTF TGTGCCAGCAGCCAAGATGTCAGGCTCTATGGCTACACCTTC TRBJ1-2 NA TRBV3-1/TRBV3-2 NA
CASSPGGIAGDFHEQYF TGTGCCAGCAGCCCGGGGGGGATAGCGGGAGATTTCCACGAGCAGTACTTC TRBJ2-7 TRBD2 TRBV5-4 NA
CASRTTGQGNNQPQHF TGTGCCAGCAGAACTACGGGACAGGGGAACAATCAGCCCCAGCATTTT TRBJ1-5 TRBD1 TRBV6-6 NA
CASRWDTPPLSSGYTF TGTGCCAGCAGGTGGGACACCCCCCCACTATCGAGCGGCTACACCTTC TRBJ1-2 NA TRBV7-9 NA
CASRATGAKTNTGELFF TGTGCCAGCAGGGCCACAGGGGCTAAAACGAACACCGGGGAGCTGTTTTTT TRBJ2-2 TRBD1 TRBV28 NA
CASSAGEDGYTF TGTGCCAGCTCAGCAGGGGAAGATGGCTACACCTTC TRBJ1-2 NA TRBV7-6 NA
CASSRLTPSTDTQYF TGTGCCAGCAGTCGACTAACCCCTAGCACAGATACGCAGTATTTT TRBJ2-3 NA TRBV7-9 few
CASSLPGTAGMETQYF TGTGCCAGCAGTTTACCCGGGACCGCGGGGATGGAGACCCAGTACTTC TRBJ2-5 NA TRBV28 NA
CASSPRGGNYGYTF TGTGCCAGCAGCCCTAGAGGCGGAAACTATGGCTACACCTTC TRBJ1-2 NA TRBV5-4 NA
CASSPNRETYGYTF TGTGCCAGCTCACCAAACAGGGAAACCTATGGCTACACCTTC TRBJ1-2 NA TRBV18 NA
CASSGETVYGYTF TGTGCCAGCAGCGGAGAGACAGTCTATGGCTACACCTTC TRBJ1-2 NA TRBV9 NA
CASSPALTEFGEQFF TGTGCCAGCTCACCAGCCTTGACTGAGTTCGGTGAGCAGTTCTTC TRBJ2-1 NA TRBV18 NA
CASSSSGGLNEQFF TGTGCCAGCAGCTCTAGCGGGGGGCTCAATGAGCAGTTCTTC TRBJ2-1 TRBD2 TRBV7-3 once
CASSLQKNTEAFF TGTGCCAGCAGCTTACAGAAAAACACTGAAGCTTTCTTT TRBJ1-1 NA TRBV7-3 once
CASSQDVKFADTQYF TGCGCCAGCAGCCAAGATGTAAAATTCGCAGATACGCAGTATTTT TRBJ2-3 NA TRBV4-3 NA